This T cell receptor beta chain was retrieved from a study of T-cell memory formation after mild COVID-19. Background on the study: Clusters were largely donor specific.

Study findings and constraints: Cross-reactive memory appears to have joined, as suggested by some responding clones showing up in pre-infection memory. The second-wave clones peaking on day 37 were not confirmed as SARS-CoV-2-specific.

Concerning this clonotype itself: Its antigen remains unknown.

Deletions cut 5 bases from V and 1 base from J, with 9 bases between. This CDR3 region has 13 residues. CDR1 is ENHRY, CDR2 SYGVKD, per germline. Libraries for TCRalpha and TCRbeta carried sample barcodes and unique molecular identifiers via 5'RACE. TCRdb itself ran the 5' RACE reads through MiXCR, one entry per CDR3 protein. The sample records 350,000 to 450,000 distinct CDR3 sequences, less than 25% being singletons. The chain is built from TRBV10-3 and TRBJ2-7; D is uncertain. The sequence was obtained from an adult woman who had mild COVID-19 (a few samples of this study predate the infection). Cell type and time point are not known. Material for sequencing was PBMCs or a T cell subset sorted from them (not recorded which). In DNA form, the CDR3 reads TGTGCCATCAGTCAGGACCCTTCCTACGAGCAGTACTTC. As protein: CAISQDPSYEQYF.